This T cell receptor beta chain was obtained from a study of blood T cell repertoires in COVID-19. Only in-frame clones appear in the TCRdb table, and some are missing; sequencing was by immunoSEQ multiplex PCR. There are roughly 99,000 clones in the sample; roughly 83% occur only once, and roughly 4.4% lies in the top ten. Trimming took 10 bases from V and 9 from J, leaving 16 bases between them. Germline V gives CDR1 ENHRY, CDR2 SYGVKD. CDR3 length: 13 amino acids. The table lists this clone with a count of one. The receptor was isolated from a human donor in a cohort sampled during active COVID-19. The sequencing sample was made of peripheral blood. The chain employs TRBV10-3 and TRBJ1-6; no firm D call. This CDR3 reads CANRGEGGSPLHF. The CDR3 nucleotides read TGTGCCAACCGCGGAGAGGGTGGTTCACCCCTCCACTTT.